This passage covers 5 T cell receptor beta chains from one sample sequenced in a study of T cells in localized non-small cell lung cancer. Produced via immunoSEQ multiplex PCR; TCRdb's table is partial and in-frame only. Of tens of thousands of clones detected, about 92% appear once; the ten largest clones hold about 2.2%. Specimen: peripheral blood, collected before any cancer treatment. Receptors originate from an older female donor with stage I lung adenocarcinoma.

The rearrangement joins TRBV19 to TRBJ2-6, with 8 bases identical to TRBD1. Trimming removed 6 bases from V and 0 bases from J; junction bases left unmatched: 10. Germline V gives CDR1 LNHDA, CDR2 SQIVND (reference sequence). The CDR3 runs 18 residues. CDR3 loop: CASREGDRTVSGANVLTF. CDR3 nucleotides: TGTGCCAGTAGGGAGGGGGACAGGACCGTCTCTGGGGCCAACGTCCTGACTTTC.

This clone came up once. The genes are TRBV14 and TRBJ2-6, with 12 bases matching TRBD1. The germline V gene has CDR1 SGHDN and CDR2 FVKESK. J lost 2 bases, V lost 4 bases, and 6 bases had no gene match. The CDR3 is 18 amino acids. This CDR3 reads CASSPTGTGGAGANVLTF. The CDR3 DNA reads TGTGCCAGCAGCCCAACCGGGACAGGGGGCGCTGGGGCCAACGTCCTGACTTTC.

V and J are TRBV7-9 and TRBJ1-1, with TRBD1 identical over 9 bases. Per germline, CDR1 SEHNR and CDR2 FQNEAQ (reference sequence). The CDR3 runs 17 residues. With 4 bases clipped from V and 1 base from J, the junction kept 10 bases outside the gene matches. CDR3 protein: CASSSGFSGQGNTEAFF. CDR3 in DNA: TGTGCCAGCAGCTCCGGGTTCTCGGGACAGGGGAACACTGAAGCTTTCTTT.

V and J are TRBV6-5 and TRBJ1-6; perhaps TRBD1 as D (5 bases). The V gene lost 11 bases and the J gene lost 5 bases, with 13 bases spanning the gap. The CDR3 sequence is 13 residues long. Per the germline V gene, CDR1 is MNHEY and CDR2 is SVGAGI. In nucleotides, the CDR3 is TGTGCCGTATGCCAGGGTAATAATTCACCCCTCCACTTT. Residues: CAVCQGNNSPLHF.

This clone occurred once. The CDR3 DNA reads TGTGCCAGCAGTTCGGGACAGTTATTCTACAATGAGCAGTTCTTC. It is translated as CASSSGQLFYNEQFF. This rearrangement joins TRBV5-6 to TRBJ2-1, with 7 bases lining up with TRBD1. The CDR3 totals 15 residues. Per germline, CDR1 SGHDT and CDR2 YYEEEE. With V trimmed by 5 bases and J by 3 bases, 8 bases remained unmatched.